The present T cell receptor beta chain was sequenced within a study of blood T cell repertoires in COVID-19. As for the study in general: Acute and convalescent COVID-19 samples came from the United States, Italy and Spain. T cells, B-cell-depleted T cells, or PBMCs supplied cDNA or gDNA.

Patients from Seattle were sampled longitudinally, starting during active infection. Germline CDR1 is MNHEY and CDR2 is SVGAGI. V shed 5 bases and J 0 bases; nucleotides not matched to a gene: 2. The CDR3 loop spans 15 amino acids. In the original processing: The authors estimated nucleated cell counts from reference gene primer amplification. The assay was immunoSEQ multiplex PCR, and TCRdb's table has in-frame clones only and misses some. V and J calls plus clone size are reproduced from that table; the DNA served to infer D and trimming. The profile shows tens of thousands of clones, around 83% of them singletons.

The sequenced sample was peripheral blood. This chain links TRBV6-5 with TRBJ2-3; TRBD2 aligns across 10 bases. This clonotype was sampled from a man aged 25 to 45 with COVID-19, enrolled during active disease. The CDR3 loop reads CASSLAGESTDTQYF. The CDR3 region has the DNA TGTGCCAGCAGTCTAGCGGGGGAGAGCACAGATACGCAGTATTTT.